The 31 T cell receptor beta chains reported below all come from one sample, sequenced in a study of beta chain features in type 1 diabetes. Broader study findings: In all four CD4+ subsets, TCRB CDR3 length was significantly, moderately reduced in type 1 diabetes.

The antigens for these receptors are not known. The sequenced template was cDNA made from the entire isolated RNA. The assay was immunoSEQ multiplex PCR, and TCRdb's table has in-frame clones only and misses some. The data contain around 650,000 clones, around an eighth of them seen just once; the ten biggest clones take up about 0.11%. Sequencing was carried out using naive CD4+ T cells from blood. These receptors were collected from a man aged 25-45 years with type 1 diabetes.

This clone has more than one count but fewer than ten. V gene TRBV4-2 combines with J gene TRBJ2-4; D is uncertain. Germline V gene lookup returns CDR1 LGHNA and CDR2 YNFKEQ. Trimming took 2 bases from V and 11 from J, leaving 19 bases between them. The CDR3 sequence is 15 residues long. The CDR3 coding sequence is TGTGCCAGCAGCCAAATTGATAATCTGCCTGGGGTTCAGTACTTC. Amino acids: CASSQIDNLPGVQYF.

In its sample, this clone was seen a few times. This chain links TRBV29-1 with TRBJ1-1, with D uncertain. Looked up from germline, CDR1 is SQVTM and CDR2 is ANQGSEA. The CDR3 is made up of 11 amino acids. Trimming shortened V by 7 bases and J by 0 bases, and 6 bases separated the two germline ends. The CDR3 DNA follows: TGCAGCGCCACCATGAACACTGAAGCTTTCTTT. Translation gives CSATMNTEAFF.

The chain uses TRBV10-3 and TRBJ2-6; D ambiguous. The CDR3 runs 15 residues. Trimming took off 7 bases at V and 1 base at J, with 11 bases between the two ends. The germline V gene has CDR1 ENHRY and CDR2 SYGVKD. The CDR3 nucleotides are TGTGCCATCATACCGGACCTATCTGGGGCCAACGTCCTGACTTTC. Protein sequence: CAIIPDLSGANVLTF.

The gene calls are TRBV29-1 and TRBJ2-7, with D maybe TRBD1 (7 bases). The germline V gene has CDR1 SQVTM and CDR2 ANQGSEA. Trimming cost V 3 bases and J 5 bases, with 20 bases left between them. The CDR3 extends over 15 amino acids. The CDR3 DNA is TGCAGCGTTGAGAGATGGGACCAGGGGGGCAACGAGCAGTACTTC. Its translation is CSVERWDQGGNEQYF.

The rearrangement links TRBV13 to TRBJ1-1, with TRBD1 matching over 8 bases. V was pared by 2 bases and J by 1 base, with 15 bases of the junction left unmatched. The CDR3 consists of 19 residues. CDR1 is PRHDT and CDR2 is FYEKMQ in the germline V gene (reference sequence). The CDR3 DNA sequence: TGTGCCAGCAGCTTAATATCGGCGTTCGGAGACAGGGGGAACACTGAAGCTTTCTTT. This codes for CASSLISAFGDRGNTEAFF. The entire variable domain, with the rest obtained from reference TRBV13 and TRBJ1-1, is as follows: AAGVIQSPRHLIKEKRETATLKCYPIPRHDTVYWYQQGPGQDPQFLISFYEKMQSDKGSIPDRFSAQQFSDYHSELNMSSLELGDSALYFCASSLISAFGDRGNTEAFFGQGTRLTVV.

The rearrangement joins TRBV5-4 to TRBJ2-3, with D tentatively TRBD1 or TRBD2 (6 bases each). V was cut by 1 base and J by 0 bases, with 12 bases left in between. The germline V gene has CDR1 SGHNT and CDR2 YYREEE (reference sequence). The CDR3 extends over 16 amino acids. This CDR3 reads CASSLNRGPSTDTQYF. CDR3 DNA sequence: TGTGCCAGCAGCTTGAATCGGGGGCCTAGCACAGATACGCAGTATTTT.

The gene calls are TRBV7-2 and TRBJ2-5, with D possibly matching TRBD2 (6 bases). Per germline, CDR1 SGHTA and CDR2 FQGNSA. V was trimmed by 3 bases and J by 5 bases, leaving 16 bases between them. The CDR3 runs 15 residues. CDR3 DNA sequence: TGTGCCAGCAGCTTGGGAGGAGCGGTGGGGGAGACCCAGTACTTC. It translates to CASSLGGAVGETQYF.

There are a few counts of this clone. The chain is built from TRBV1 and TRBJ1-2. TRBV1 is classified as a pseudogene. This CDR3 contains 14 residues. The CDR3 DNA is TGCACCAGCAGCCAACGCAGCTTCCGCTGCGGCTACACCTTC. Encoded protein: CTSSQRSFRCGYTF.

The rearrangement uses TRBV7-2 and TRBJ2-3; D call uncertain. V was clipped by 1 base and J by 6 bases, with 11 bases between them. Germline V gives CDR1 SGHTA, CDR2 FQGNSA. The CDR3 spans 14 residues. The CDR3 nucleotides read TGTGCCAGCAGCTTAGGGTGGCAGTCTGATACGCAGTATTTT. This gives the protein CASSLGWQSDTQYF.

A few counts support this clone. CDR3 coding DNA: TGCGCCAGCAGTGAGCGGGGCGAGGCTCATCAGCCCCAGCATTTT. Its translation is CASSERGEAHQPQHF. The chain couples TRBV10-2 to TRBJ1-5, with D perhaps TRBD1 (5 bases). Germline CDR1 reads WSHSY; CDR2 reads SAAADI. The CDR3 has 15 residues. Deletions cut 2 bases from V and 5 bases from J, with 13 bases between.

For this clone: Relative to the germline gene, one junction end is altered; a read error may explain this. V is TRBV30 and J is TRBJ2-6; no firm D call. The CDR3 has 15 residues. Germline V CDR1 and CDR2: GTSNPN, SVGIG (reference sequence). The CDR3 is CAWRVLWSGANVLTF. The CDR3 nucleotides read TGTGCCTGGCGTGTACTCTGGTCCGGGGCCAACGTCCTGACTTTC. Using reference TRBV30 and TRBJ2-6 for the parts outside the CDR3, the full variable domain is SQTIHQWPATLVQPVGSPLSLECTVEGTSNPNLYWYRQAAGRGLQLLFYSVGIGQISSEVPQNLSASRPQDRQFILSSKKLLLSDSGFYLCAWRVLWSGANVLTFGAGSRLTVL.

This clone was seen a few times. Here the CDR3 reads CASSAPSGGNTDTQYF. Here the CDR3 DNA reads TGTGCCAGCAGCGCCCCTAGCGGGGGAAACACAGATACGCAGTATTTT. This chain connects TRBV9 to TRBJ2-3; 10 nucleotides agree with TRBD2. Unmatched junction bases numbered 6, after V lost 3 bases and J lost 2 bases. The CDR3 consists of 16 residues. CDR1 and CDR2 from the germline V gene are SGDLS and YYNGEE.

Here the CDR3 reads CASSFWGQNYGYTF. CDR3 nucleotides: TGTGCCAGCAGCTTCTGGGGACAGAACTATGGCTACACCTTC. The chain joins TRBV9 to TRBJ1-2; 7 nucleotides line up with TRBD1. The CDR3 totals 14 residues. The V segment lost 4 bases and the J segment 2 bases; nucleotides outside the gene matches: 5. Germline lookup yields CDR1 SGDLS and CDR2 YYNGEE. The whole variable domain, remainder taken from reference TRBV9 and TRBJ1-2, is DSGVTQTPKHLITATGQRVTLRCSPRSGDLSVYWYQQSLDQGLQFLIQYYNGEERAKGNILERFSAQQFPDLHSELNLSSLELGDSALYFCASSFWGQNYGYTFGSGTRLTVV.

The rearrangement uses TRBV7-2 and TRBJ2-7, with D possibly TRBD2 on 5 matching bases. CDR3 length: 14 residues. Germline CDR1 and CDR2: SGHTA and FQGNSA. The V gene lost 5 bases and the J gene lost 3 bases, with 14 bases spanning the gap. CDR3 nucleotides: TGTGCCAGCAGCCCTACCCCGGGGTTCTACGAGCAGTACTTC. Amino acid sequence: CASSPTPGFYEQYF.

This clone was seen a few times. This chain uses TRBV27 with TRBJ2-1, with unresolved D. Germline V lookup: CDR1 MNHEY, CDR2 SMNVEV (reference sequence). V lost 3 bases and J lost 0, with 9 bases in between. The CDR3 is 15 amino acids. DNA for the CDR3: TGTGCCAGCAGTTTTTCCAGCGACTCCTACAATGAGCAGTTCTTC. It yields the protein CASSFSSDSYNEQFF.

This clone was seen only a few times. The chain is built from TRBV5-1 and TRBJ2-7; 7 positions agree with TRBD1. The CDR3 loop spans 13 amino acids. J gave up 5 bases and V 3 bases, and 5 bases lay outside the gene matches. The germline CDR1 and CDR2 sequences are SGHRS and YFSETQ. The CDR3 DNA follows: TGCGCCAGCAGCTCCCAGGGGGAACACGAGCAGTACTTC. Protein: CASSSQGEHEQYF.

A few counts support this clone. The rearrangement joins TRBV7-2 to TRBJ1-5; D not resolved. The CDR3 loop spans 15 amino acids. V lost 5 bases, J lost 3 bases, and 14 bases lay in between. Germline CDR1 SGHTA, CDR2 FQGNSA. The CDR3: CASSPPPGNNQPQHF. CDR3 nucleotides: TGTGCCAGCAGCCCCCCTCCGGGGAACAATCAGCCCCAGCATTTT. The full variable domain, rest sourced from reference TRBV7-2 and TRBJ1-5, is GAGVSQSPSNKVTEKGKDVELRCDPISGHTALYWYRQSLGQGLEFLIYFQGNSAPDKSGLPSDRFSAERTGGSVSTLTIQRTQQEDSAVYLCASSPPPGNNQPQHFGDGTRLSIL.

V usage is TRBV14 and J usage is TRBJ1-5, with a tentative D call TRBD1 (5 bases). The length of the CDR3 is 18 residues. Trimming stripped 0 bases from V and 3 bases from J, with 18 bases between. Germline V gives CDR1 SGHDN, CDR2 FVKESK. CDR3 nucleotides: TGTGCCAGCAGCCAAGATTATGGGACCGACCTGATCAATCAGCCCCAGCATTTT. It encodes CASSQDYGTDLINQPQHF.

This clone showed up just a few times. The chain has TRBV4-2 and TRBJ1-2, with TRBD1 matching over 9 bases. Germline-derived CDR1 and CDR2 are LGHNA and YNFKEQ. V was clipped by 4 bases and J by 8 bases; unmatched bases: 11. This CDR3 is built from 15 residues. The DNA for the CDR3 is TGTGCCAGCAGCCCTGATATGGGACAGGGATTCGGCTACACCTTC. Protein: CASSPDMGQGFGYTF.

In this sample, this clone turned up a few times. This chain links TRBV7-9 with TRBJ1-4, with TRBD1 identical over 7 bases. Per germline, CDR1 SEHNR and CDR2 FQNEAQ (reference sequence). The CDR3 sequence is 14 residues long. With 8 bases clipped from V and 8 bases from J, the junction kept 11 bases outside the gene matches. The CDR3 nucleotides are TGTGCCAGCTCCACACAGGGGCGAAGAGAAAAACTGTTTTTT. Translating gives CASSTQGRREKLFF.

This rearrangement joins TRBV7-9 to TRBJ1-2; tentative D call: TRBD1 (5 bases). CDR1 and CDR2 from the germline V gene are SEHNR and FQNEAQ (reference sequence). This CDR3 has 16 amino acids. V was shortened by 8 bases and J by 0 bases, with 19 bases between the two germline ends. In DNA form, the CDR3 reads TGTGCCAGCCAGCGGGACTTGGGACGGCCTAACTATGGCTACACCTTC. It specifies CASQRDLGRPNYGYTF. Together with reference TRBV7-9 and TRBJ1-2, the CDR3 gives the full variable domain: DTGVSQNPRHKITKRGQNVTFRCDPISEHNRLYWYRQTLGQGPEFLTYFQNEAQLEKSRLLSDRFSAERPKGSFSTLEIQRTEQGDSAMYLCASQRDLGRPNYGYTFGSGTRLTVV.

Notes on this clone: A read error may account for a junction end that differs from germline. This rearrangement joins TRBV7-7 to TRBJ2-5; 9 positions match TRBD2. CDR1 and CDR2 from the germline V gene are SSHAT and FNYEAQ (reference sequence). CDR3 length equals 13 residues. The CDR3 nucleotides read TGTGCTAGCAGCTTACTAGCGGGAGAGACCCAGTACTTC. This sequence encodes CASSLLAGETQYF.

The gene calls are TRBV5-1 and TRBJ2-3; 8 nucleotides agree with TRBD2. V shed 4 bases and J 4 bases; nucleotides not matched to a gene: 11. Germline lookup yields CDR1 SGHRS and CDR2 YFSETQ. The CDR3 has 16 residues. CDR3 sequence: CASSPTGGALADTQYF. The DNA for the CDR3 is TGCGCCAGCAGCCCCACCGGGGGGGCCTTGGCAGATACGCAGTATTTT.

The chain couples TRBV5-1 to TRBJ1-1, with D unresolved. The CDR3 sequence is 16 residues long. V was trimmed by 0 bases and J by 0 bases, leaving 12 bases between them. The germline V gene encodes CDR1 SGHRS and CDR2 YFSETQ. The CDR3 sequence is CASSLGVGRVNTEAFF. Written as DNA, the CDR3 is TGCGCCAGCAGCTTGGGAGTCGGCCGGGTGAACACTGAAGCTTTCTTT. The whole variable domain, filled in from reference TRBV5-1 and TRBJ1-1, reads KAGVTQTPRYLIKTRGQQVTLSCSPISGHRSVSWYQQTPGQGLQFLFEYFSETQRNKGNFPGRFSGRQFSNSRSEMNVSTLELGDSALYLCASSLGVGRVNTEAFFGQGTRLTVV.

The chain couples TRBV18 to TRBJ1-4; 7 bases map to TRBD1. CDR1 KGHSH and CDR2 LQKENI come from the germline V gene. The J segment lost 6 bases and the V segment lost 6 bases, leaving 4 bases of the junction unmatched. This CDR3 is built from 13 residues. The DNA for the CDR3 is TGTGCCAGCTCGCTAGGGACAGATGAAAAACTGTTTTTT. Protein sequence: CASSLGTDEKLFF.

The DNA for the CDR3 is TGCGCCAGCACAACAGGGCGTGGGCGAAATGAGCAGTTCTTC. Residues: CASTTGRGRNEQFF. This chain joins TRBV5-1 and TRBJ2-1; the D gene is possibly TRBD1 (6 bases). The CDR3 contains 14 residues. The V and J ends lost 6 bases and 7 bases respectively, with 17 bases between them. Germline CDR1 SGHRS, CDR2 YFSETQ.

This clone appeared a few times. The chain employs TRBV6-5 and TRBJ1-3; possibly TRBD1 for D (5 bases). Germline V lookup: CDR1 MNHEY, CDR2 SVGAGI. Trimming left V 10 bases short and J 2 bases short, with 18 bases between. The CDR3 consists of 15 residues. The CDR3 DNA follows: TGTGCCACCCACCCAGGGTGGGAGCCTGGAAACACCATATATTTT. It encodes CATHPGWEPGNTIYF.

This clone was detected only a few times. The J gene is TRBJ1-2, the V gene TRBV18; 8 nucleotides align to TRBD1. Germline trimming cut 5 bases from V and 7 bases from J; bases unmatched to any gene: 6. This CDR3 is 13 amino acids long. In germline, CDR1 is KGHSH, CDR2 LQKENI. CDR3 DNA sequence: TGTGCCAGCTCATCACAGGGGGATGCTGGCTACACCTTC. It translates to CASSSQGDAGYTF.

The chain couples TRBV7-6 to TRBJ2-2; D could derive from TRBD1 or TRBD2 (5 bases each). Germline V gene sequence: CDR1 SGHVS, CDR2 FNYEAQ. This CDR3 is built from 13 residues. Trimming removed 6 bases from V and 5 bases from J, with 10 bases in between. The CDR3 reads CASRGTGTGELFF. The DNA of the CDR3 is TGTGCCAGCAGGGGGACGGGAACCGGGGAGCTGTTTTTT.

The chain couples TRBV5-1 to TRBJ1-1; 10 nucleotides line up with TRBD1. Germline values: CDR1 SGHRS, CDR2 YFSETQ. This CDR3 region has 15 residues. J was trimmed by 0 bases and V by 4 bases; bases with no gene match: 3. In DNA form, the CDR3 reads TGCGCCAGCAGCGAGGGACAGGGGTTGAACACTGAAGCTTTCTTT. It specifies CASSEGQGLNTEAFF.

This clone was detected only a few times. CDR3 nucleotides: TGTGCCAGCAGCCGAGACGGAGACTACGAGCAGTACTTC. Protein product: CASSRDGDYEQYF. The chain employs TRBV7-2 and TRBJ2-7; D call uncertain. The length of the CDR3 is 13 residues. V was cut by 5 bases and J by 3 bases, with 11 bases left in between. Germline V gene sequence: CDR1 SGHTA, CDR2 FQGNSA.